Listed below are T cell receptor beta chains from one sample, sequenced in a study of post-analysis software for immune sequencing data. Using its own MiXCR run on the PCR reads, TCRdb lists one record per CDR3 protein. The sample lists more than 450,000 distinct CDR3 sequences, roughly 40% occurring once. Sequenced sample: blood. All receptors derive from a girl aged 10 to 17 with multiple sclerosis. Both conserved end residues are part of each CDR3. Each record gives: CDR3 protein, CDR3 DNA, clone size, V gene, D gene, J gene. A D gene is named only where the DNA matches it firmly. Some rows have no size entry. The others give once, few or many, or a class for an expanded clone.

cdr3_aa: CASSLGALAGGPYNEQFF; cdr3_nt: TGTGCCAGCAGCTTAGGGGCACTAGCGGGGGGACCCTACAATGAGCAGTTCTTC; clone_size: .; v_call: TRBV7-9; d_call: TRBD2; j_call: TRBJ2-1
cdr3_aa: CASSYRGPSSYNEQFF; cdr3_nt: TGTGCCAGCAGCTACAGGGGTCCGAGCTCCTACAATGAGCAGTTCTTC; clone_size: .; v_call: TRBV5-6; d_call: TRBD1; j_call: TRBJ2-1
cdr3_aa: CASSFLAGGIADTQYF; cdr3_nt: TGTGCCAGCAGTTTCTTGGCAGGGGGTATTGCAGATACGCAGTATTTT; clone_size: few; v_call: TRBV12-3/TRBV12-4; d_call: TRBD1; j_call: TRBJ2-3
cdr3_aa: CASSVIGAPLRGEQYF; cdr3_nt: TGTGCCAGCAGCGTGATCGGGGCACCTCTACGTGGCGAGCAGTACTTC; clone_size: .; v_call: TRBV5-4; d_call: .; j_call: TRBJ2-7
cdr3_aa: CAIFDRGLSGSYEQYF; cdr3_nt: TGTGCCATCTTTGACAGGGGGCTGTCAGGGTCCTACGAGCAGTACTTC; clone_size: .; v_call: TRBV10-3; d_call: TRBD1; j_call: TRBJ2-7
cdr3_aa: CASSQDGLSSYEQYF; cdr3_nt: TGTGCCAGCAGCCAGGATGGGTTGTCTTCCTACGAGCAGTACTTC; clone_size: .; v_call: TRBV4-2; d_call: .; j_call: TRBJ2-7
cdr3_aa: CASSQEGAADTQYF; cdr3_nt: TGCGCCAGCAGCCAAGAGGGGGCCGCAGATACGCAGTATTTT; clone_size: few; v_call: TRBV4-1; d_call: .; j_call: TRBJ2-3
cdr3_aa: CATSRARSNEQFF; cdr3_nt: TGTGCCACCTCCCGGGCTCGGTCCAATGAGCAGTTCTTC; clone_size: once; v_call: TRBV7-8; d_call: .; j_call: TRBJ2-1
cdr3_aa: CASRLFGTAGGYTF; cdr3_nt: TGTGCCAGCAGGTTGTTCGGGACTGCGGGTGGCTACACCTTC; clone_size: .; v_call: TRBV12-3/TRBV12-4; d_call: .; j_call: TRBJ1-2
cdr3_aa: CASSMRLAGGNEQFF; cdr3_nt: TGTGCCAGCAGCATGAGGCTAGCGGGAGGCAATGAGCAGTTCTTC; clone_size: .; v_call: TRBV7-2; d_call: TRBD2; j_call: TRBJ2-1
cdr3_aa: CSFREAGGIQETQYF; cdr3_nt: TGCAGCTTCCGAGAGGCGGGGGGGATCCAAGAGACCCAGTACTTC; clone_size: .; v_call: TRBV29-1; d_call: TRBD2; j_call: TRBJ2-5
cdr3_aa: CASSYLAGTSYEQYF; cdr3_nt: TGTGCCAGCAGTTACCTAGCGGGTACCTCCTACGAGCAGTACTTC; clone_size: .; v_call: TRBV6-5; d_call: TRBD2; j_call: TRBJ2-7
cdr3_aa: CASSLAMGTGGYTF; cdr3_nt: TGTGCCAGCAGCTTAGCGATGGGGACAGGTGGCTACACCTTC; clone_size: .; v_call: TRBV7-6; d_call: TRBD1; j_call: TRBJ1-2
cdr3_aa: CSALPAGTSYSYEQYF; cdr3_nt: TGCAGTGCCCTCCCCGCCGGGACTAGCTATTCCTACGAGCAGTACTTC; clone_size: few; v_call: TRBV20-1; d_call: TRBD2; j_call: TRBJ2-7
cdr3_aa: CASSELVAGETQYF; cdr3_nt: TGTGCCAGCAGTGAACTGGTAGCAGGGGAGACCCAGTACTTC; clone_size: .; v_call: TRBV2; d_call: .; j_call: TRBJ2-5
cdr3_aa: CASSLFPSPDTQYF; cdr3_nt: TGTGCCAGCAGCTTATTCCCTTCCCCCGATACGCAGTATTTT; clone_size: .; v_call: TRBV11-2; d_call: .; j_call: TRBJ2-3
cdr3_aa: CASSSGQNNEKLFF; cdr3_nt: TGCGCCAGCAGCTCGGGACAGAATAATGAAAAACTGTTTTTT; clone_size: few; v_call: TRBV5-1; d_call: TRBD1; j_call: TRBJ1-4
cdr3_aa: CATSSPGTGGYGCTF; cdr3_nt: TGTGCCACCAGCAGCCCCGGGACAGGGGGCTATGGCTGCACCTTC; clone_size: .; v_call: TRBV15; d_call: TRBD1; j_call: TRBJ1-2
cdr3_aa: CASSLETGLYEQYF; cdr3_nt: TGTGCCAGCAGCCTCGAGACAGGGCTCTACGAGCAGTACTTC; clone_size: .; v_call: TRBV7-8; d_call: TRBD1; j_call: TRBJ2-7
cdr3_aa: CASSQGTGVVEQFF; cdr3_nt: TGTGCCAGCAGCCAAGGGACAGGGGTTGTTGAGCAGTTCTTC; clone_size: few; v_call: TRBV3-1; d_call: TRBD1; j_call: TRBJ2-1
cdr3_aa: CASRRSGLAYEQYF; cdr3_nt: TGTGCCAGCAGACGATCAGGGTTGGCCTACGAGCAGTACTTC; clone_size: .; v_call: TRBV2; d_call: .; j_call: TRBJ2-7
cdr3_aa: CSVGDRPYEQYF; cdr3_nt: TGCAGCGTCGGCGACAGGCCCTACGAGCAGTACTTC; clone_size: .; v_call: TRBV20-1; d_call: .; j_call: TRBJ2-7
cdr3_aa: CASSPGLRAQPQHF; cdr3_nt: TGTGCCAGCAGCCCCGGACTGAGAGCGCAGCCCCAGCATTTT; clone_size: .; v_call: TRBV12-3/TRBV12-4; d_call: .; j_call: TRBJ1-5
cdr3_aa: CASSLAGSTSGSGQFF; cdr3_nt: TGTGCCAGCAGCTTAGCGGGGAGTACTAGCGGGAGTGGGCAGTTCTTC; clone_size: .; v_call: TRBV7-9; d_call: TRBD2; j_call: TRBJ2-1
cdr3_aa: CASSLESEAFF; cdr3_nt: TGTGCCAGCAGCTTGGAGTCTGAAGCTTTCTTT; clone_size: few; v_call: TRBV5-1; d_call: .; j_call: TRBJ1-1
cdr3_aa: CASSPIGQGTDEQYF; cdr3_nt: TGTGCCAGCAGTCCAATTGGGCAGGGTACGGACGAGCAGTACTTC; clone_size: .; v_call: TRBV7-9; d_call: .; j_call: TRBJ2-7
cdr3_aa: CASSQDKDGLAGKPWNTQYF; cdr3_nt: TGTGCCAGCAGCCAAGATAAGGACGGACTAGCGGGGAAGCCTTGGAATACGCAGTATTTT; clone_size: few; v_call: TRBV3-1; d_call: TRBD2; j_call: TRBJ2-3
cdr3_aa: CSAISRADYGYTF; cdr3_nt: TGCAGTGCAATAAGCAGGGCGGACTATGGCTACACCTTC; clone_size: few; v_call: TRBV20-1; d_call: .; j_call: TRBJ1-2
cdr3_aa: CAISESADGYGYTF; cdr3_nt: TGTGCCATCAGTGAGTCGGCGGACGGCTATGGCTACACCTTC; clone_size: .; v_call: TRBV10-3; d_call: .; j_call: TRBJ1-2
cdr3_aa: CASSFGDLQETQYF; cdr3_nt: TGCGCCAGCAGCTTCGGCGACCTGCAAGAGACCCAGTACTTC; clone_size: few; v_call: TRBV5-1; d_call: .; j_call: TRBJ2-5
cdr3_aa: CASSFRANTGELFF; cdr3_nt: TGTGCCAGCAGCTTTAGAGCGAACACCGGGGAGCTGTTTTTT; clone_size: .; v_call: TRBV7-9; d_call: .; j_call: TRBJ2-2
cdr3_aa: CASSQQGEDGYTF; cdr3_nt: TGTGCCAGCAGCCAGCAGGGTGAGGATGGCTACACCTTC; clone_size: .; v_call: TRBV3-1; d_call: .; j_call: TRBJ1-2
cdr3_aa: CASSQEGGRTDTQYF; cdr3_nt: TGTGCCAGCAGCCAAGAGGGGGGTAGAACAGATACGCAGTATTTT; clone_size: few; v_call: TRBV3-1; d_call: .; j_call: TRBJ2-3
cdr3_aa: CASSPAERNTGELFF; cdr3_nt: TGTGCCAGCAGCCCTGCCGAGCGGAACACCGGGGAGCTGTTTTTT; clone_size: few; v_call: TRBV12-3/TRBV12-4; d_call: .; j_call: TRBJ2-2
cdr3_aa: CASSPSTNEKLFF; cdr3_nt: TGTGCCAGCAGTCCGTCAACTAATGAAAAACTGTTTTTT; clone_size: .; v_call: TRBV27; d_call: .; j_call: TRBJ1-4
cdr3_aa: CASSFGGRSTDTQYF; cdr3_nt: TGTGCCAGCAGTTTCGGCGGGAGGAGCACAGATACGCAGTATTTT; clone_size: .; v_call: TRBV12-3/TRBV12-4; d_call: TRBD2; j_call: TRBJ2-3
cdr3_aa: CATSDPASGRATEQFF; cdr3_nt: TGTGCCACCAGTGATCCTGCTAGCGGGAGGGCCACTGAGCAGTTCTTC; clone_size: .; v_call: TRBV24-1; d_call: TRBD2; j_call: TRBJ2-1
cdr3_aa: CASSLYLYEQFF; cdr3_nt: TGTGCCAGCAGCTTGTATTTATATGAGCAGTTCTTC; clone_size: .; v_call: TRBV5-6; d_call: .; j_call: TRBJ2-1
cdr3_aa: CSARDVRGNTEAFF; cdr3_nt: TGCAGTGCTAGAGATGTGAGGGGGAACACTGAAGCTTTCTTT; clone_size: .; v_call: TRBV20-1; d_call: .; j_call: TRBJ1-1
cdr3_aa: CASSRWDRATEAFF; cdr3_nt: TGCGCCAGCAGCCGATGGGACAGGGCCACTGAAGCTTTCTTT; clone_size: .; v_call: TRBV5-1; d_call: TRBD1; j_call: TRBJ1-1
cdr3_aa: CASSTTTAYEQYF; cdr3_nt: TGTGCCAGCAGTACGACTACAGCCTACGAGCAGTACTTC; clone_size: .; v_call: TRBV27; d_call: .; j_call: TRBJ2-7
cdr3_aa: CASSQARGGVGQYF; cdr3_nt: TGCGCCAGCAGCCAAGCAAGGGGGGGAGTGGGGCAGTACTTC; clone_size: .; v_call: TRBV4-1; d_call: .; j_call: TRBJ2-7
cdr3_aa: CASRPSTMGETQYF; cdr3_nt: TGTGCCAGCAGGCCTAGTACGATGGGAGAGACCCAGTACTTC; clone_size: .; v_call: TRBV28; d_call: .; j_call: TRBJ2-5
cdr3_aa: CASSDSREDNEQFF; cdr3_nt: TGTGCCAGCAGTGATAGTAGGGAGGACAATGAGCAGTTCTTC; clone_size: .; v_call: TRBV6-1; d_call: .; j_call: TRBJ2-1
cdr3_aa: CASSLDRQGEQYF; cdr3_nt: TGTGCCAGCAGCCTAGATCGGCAGGGGGAGCAGTACTTC; clone_size: .; v_call: TRBV7-9; d_call: .; j_call: TRBJ2-7
cdr3_aa: CASRGQGIKNIQYF; cdr3_nt: TGTGCCAGCAGGGGACAGGGAATCAAAAACATTCAGTACTTC; clone_size: few; v_call: TRBV25-1; d_call: TRBD1; j_call: TRBJ2-4
cdr3_aa: CASSLDWELAKNIQYF; cdr3_nt: TGTGCCAGCAGCTTAGATTGGGAGCTAGCCAAAAACATTCAGTACTTC; clone_size: .; v_call: TRBV7-8; d_call: .; j_call: TRBJ2-4
cdr3_aa: CSVARRSGYNEQFF; cdr3_nt: TGCAGCGTCGCAAGACGATCTGGCTACAATGAGCAGTTCTTC; clone_size: .; v_call: TRBV29-1; d_call: .; j_call: TRBJ2-1
cdr3_aa: CASRDAGQETQYF; cdr3_nt: TGCGCCAGCAGGGATGCAGGACAAGAGACCCAGTACTTC; clone_size: few; v_call: TRBV5-1; d_call: .; j_call: TRBJ2-5
cdr3_aa: CASSLDLRNNQPQHF; cdr3_nt: TGTGCCAGCAGCCTCGACTTGAGGAACAATCAGCCCCAGCATTTT; clone_size: .; v_call: TRBV3-1; d_call: .; j_call: TRBJ1-5
cdr3_aa: CASSSAHPTYGYTF; cdr3_nt: TGCGCCAGCAGCTCGGCCCACCCCACCTATGGCTACACCTTC; clone_size: .; v_call: TRBV5-1; d_call: .; j_call: TRBJ1-2
cdr3_aa: CASSQFERGGNTDTQYF; cdr3_nt: TGCGCCAGCAGCCAGTTTGAGCGGGGGGGCAACACAGATACGCAGTATTTT; clone_size: few; v_call: TRBV4-1; d_call: TRBD2; j_call: TRBJ2-3
cdr3_aa: CASSTDLAGIESGYEQYF; cdr3_nt: TGTGCCAGCAGCACCGACTTAGCCGGGATCGAGAGCGGGTACGAGCAGTACTTC; clone_size: .; v_call: TRBV13; d_call: .; j_call: TRBJ2-7
cdr3_aa: CASSGTASGSLYEQYF; cdr3_nt: TGCGCCAGCAGCGGTACAGCTAGCGGGAGTTTGTACGAGCAGTACTTC; clone_size: many; v_call: TRBV5-1; d_call: TRBD2; j_call: TRBJ2-7
cdr3_aa: CASSDPKSGGNQPQHF; cdr3_nt: TGTGCCAGCAGTGACCCTAAGTCGGGAGGCAATCAGCCCCAGCATTTT; clone_size: .; v_call: TRBV6-1; d_call: .; j_call: TRBJ1-5
cdr3_aa: CASSSSGRAGSYNEQFF; cdr3_nt: TGTGCCAGCAGTTCTAGCGGGAGGGCCGGGTCCTACAATGAGCAGTTCTTC; clone_size: .; v_call: TRBV12-3/TRBV12-4; d_call: TRBD2; j_call: TRBJ2-1
cdr3_aa: CASSTQTGDYGYTF; cdr3_nt: TGTGCCAGCAGCACTCAGACAGGCGACTATGGCTACACCTTC; clone_size: .; v_call: TRBV7-2; d_call: .; j_call: TRBJ1-2